This paragraph reports one TCR beta chain. This clone was recorded many times. Its antigen is still unknown. Within one base of it there is no much larger clone, and no base qualities were kept. None of the patients had been given any treatment before thyroid surgery. Patient clinical samples collected from the early 2010s to the late 2010s were retrospectively analysed using T-cell receptor beta sequencing. Library preparation was by PCR. The listed sequencing device is Illumina HiSeq 4000. High-throughput sequencing was used to profile the TCR beta-chain CDR3 region of each patient. The authors processed their data as follows. CDR3 differences across clinicopathological groups were used to build a classifier for discriminating distant-metastatic papillary thyroid cancer patients. The Shannon index was used to measure repertoire diversity, and the Morisita-Horn index was used to measure how similar tumor and blood repertoires were. TCRdb redid the processing of the public reads, applying fastp at Q25 and MiXCR, and retained in-frame beta chains. These V and J calls derive from TCRdb rather than the authors' analysis. The sample table holds over 40,000 clones, of which about an eighth were seen once. The ten largest clones add up to around a quarter of the sample.

Sequences SGHRS (CDR1) and YFSETQ (CDR2) are obtained from the germline V gene. Germline trimming amounts to 7 bases on V and 4 bases on J, with 5 as the count of junction bases outside the gene matches. From the cysteine through the phenylalanine, the CDR3 covers 13 amino acids. The CDR3 DNA has 39 bases and is translated from base 1. This entry comes from a study of metastatic and nonmetastatic thyroid tumors (dated by TCRdb to 2020 to 2021). With respect to the entire study: The researchers compared repertoires between peripheral blood samples and tumor or nodule tissue samples from patients with malignant or benign thyroid disease.

What the study reported, not specific to this receptor: In both blood and tumor samples, TCR beta diversity was reported to be significantly higher in malignant tumors than in benign nodules.

The sequence links TRBV5-1 to TRBJ2-3; TRBD1 aligns with 8 central bases. The sequence came from a female donor with papillary thyroid cancer or a benign thyroid nodule (not recorded which). Some clones in this sample may be carry-over from other donors' samples. Sample: blood. The CDR3 region reads CASHRGEADTQYF. The DNA sequence reads TGCGCCAGCCACAGGGGGGAGGCAGATACGCAGTATTTT. The reference TRBV5-1 and TRBJ2-3 proteins fill in what lies around the CDR3, so the full variable domain reads KAGVTQTPRYLIKTRGQQVTLSCSPISGHRSVSWYQQTPGQGLQFLFEYFSETQRNKGNFPGRFSGRQFSNSRSEMNVSTLELGDSALYLCASHRGEADTQYFGPGTRLTVL.